The source of this T cell receptor beta chain is a study of cytomegalovirus exposure and HLA in healthy donors (dated by TCRdb to the late 2010s). Notes on the research overall: An earlier analysis of 550 to 700 of the donors reported 250 to 300 Gb of sequence data and 120 million or so unique TCR beta sequences from 150 million to 200 million T cells. A later analysis re-examined previously published TCR beta repertoires from 500 to 700 donors and added high-resolution HLA genotyping to investigate patterns of TCR occurrence. HLA typing included class I and class II loci at four-digit resolution. An earlier analysis of roughly 580 of the donors used high-throughput TCR beta sequencing to judge whether each TCR beta V gene segment behaved as functional or pseudogenic. Rather than using new phenotypic data, the later analysis identified candidate immune exposures from TCR beta sequences and from how often those sequences occurred across donors. The study aimed to test whether signatures of past pathogen exposure could be identified by cataloging public T cell receptors. A few DR-DQ haplotypes were handled as single units for association and clustering because linkage in the cohort was strong. In addition to the first cohort of 650 to 750 subjects, a separate validation cohort of over 90 different subjects was used. An early release that covered several hundred HLA-typed donors contained approximately 300 gigabases of sequencing data and some 87 million unique TCR sequences. Donor age, sex, ethnicity and CMV serostatus were collected together with the repertoire data. The study combined high-throughput TCR immunosequencing, statistical association of individual TCRs with disease status, and machine learning to predict cytomegalovirus infection status. In a later genetic analysis, genome-wide SNP genotypes for about 55% of the 666 donors were used, and that subset was treated as a discovery cohort. Typing coverage differed by locus: A, B, C, DRB1 and DQB1 were typed in about 620-630 donors, DQA1 in 500 to 550, DPA1 in 600 to 610, and DPB1 in 400 to 480. The study profiled the T cell repertoires of hundreds of subjects by immunosequencing and related them to cytomegalovirus serostatus. Every discovery cohort repertoire had been produced on one sequencing platform. Among 398 genotyped donors of the cohort, an average of about 240,000 unique TCR beta nucleotide sequences were sequenced per donor, 15% to 20% of them non-productive. Among the approximately 400 genotyped donors, approximately 77% belonged to the genetic ancestry cluster associated with self-reported Caucasian donors.

Library creation used the immunoSEQ multiplex PCR assay. For the multiplex PCR, a mixture combining 60 forward primers for TCR Vbeta segments and 13 reverse primers for TCR Jbeta segments was used. The CDR3 region of rearranged TCR beta genes was amplified from genomic DNA with a multiplex PCR assay. Amplified TCR beta libraries were sequenced as 87-base-pair reads on the Illumina HiSeq System. As for the original processing: Across the 670 or so repertoires, a later analysis counted tens of millions of unique TCR beta chains, some 11 million of which were shared by at least two donors. To remove PCR and sequencing errors, raw reads were error-corrected and collapsed into unique sequences using a nearest-neighbor algorithm that merged closely related sequences. To assign V, D and J gene segments, CDR3 sequences were aligned to IMGT reference sequences. For a sequence to be retained, a match of at least six nucleotides to both a V gene segment and a J gene segment was required. Rearrangements were classified as productive when the CDR3 lacked stop codons and remained in frame with V and J, and all other rearrangements were classified as non-productive. Following IMGT convention, CDR3 was defined as the stretch from the second conserved V-encoded cysteine up to the conserved J-encoded phenylalanine. Sequences without an unambiguous match to a single V gene segment were excluded from the earlier analysis of approximately 600 of the donors. An earlier analysis of fewer than 750 of the donors classified V segments as functional when productive rearrangements were above 56.7% and as segregating when the standard deviation between donors was above 5%. A statistical classification framework was developed to diagnose cytomegalovirus status using the catalog of TCR beta chain sequences. V and J gene assignment, in a later analysis, came from comparing TCR nucleotide sequences with IMGT/GENE-DB human TR gene sequences. In a later analysis, CDR3 sequences and most-parsimonious VDJ recombination scenarios were assigned using the TCRdist pipeline. In a later analysis, each TCR beta chain was defined by its CDR3 amino acid sequence together with its V-gene family, and reads without a unique V-gene family were excluded. As a way to deal with suspected cross-contamination and a sequencing artifact, a later analysis dropped roughly 600 nucleotide sequences that were highly shared and had low generation probability. For each public chain, a later analysis derived a clonal expansion index from normalized ranks of inferred template counts within each repertoire. A later analysis computed generation probabilities with a VDJ recombination model fitted to out-of-frame rearrangements, and checked the results against IGoR. Hypergeometric tests were used in a later analysis to score TCR-TCR, TCR-HLA and TCR-CMV co-occurrence, with a repertoire-size bias correction applied to the TCR pairs. To estimate false discovery rates, a later analysis permuted the HLA or CMV assignments 20 times. In a later analysis, co-occurring TCRs were grouped with DBSCAN, and TCRdist sequence similarity was added when clustering was performed within HLA-allele-positive subsets. For co-occurrence clustering, repertoires with fewer than 30,000 or more than 120,000 public chains were excluded, along with 5 or 6 repertoires with anomalous nucleotide sharing. TCRdb limited this immuneACCESS table to in-frame rearrangements with V and J called. A share of clones is missing; checked studies link under half to unresolved V genes, and the rest is unexplained. D and trimming were read from the DNA, whereas the V and J calls and clone size are those reported in that table. The sample includes roughly 180,000 clones, with 70% to 90% observed a single time. The top ten clonotypes cover roughly 9.3% of the sample.

Study-wide findings and limitations: In the study, about 150 TCR beta chains were listed as associated with cytomegalovirus. Most TCR sequences were seen in very few donors, while some public TCRs were found in many individuals. An earlier analysis of roughly 570 of the donors showed that most TCR beta V segments appeared in productive rearrangements either about 87% or about 30% of the time, which broadly matched IMGT annotations. A later analysis found that TCR association rates varied across HLA loci, with DRB1 alleles showing the most associated TCRs and HLA-C alleles the fewest. A cluster of highly shared sequence variants was judged likely to represent a technical artifact of the sequencing pipeline. An association between a missense DCLRE1C variant and V-gene and J-gene trimming of TCR beta chains was found in a later genetic analysis and replicated in an independent cohort. The 87-base-pair reads could not distinguish some IMGT-functional V segments, including TRBV6-2 and TRBV6-3, so those segments were excluded. CMV serostatus was the only immune exposure information available for the cohort. A later analysis associated 16,951 TCR beta sequences with specific HLA alleles at a false discovery rate of 0.05. A few of the identified cytomegalovirus-associated TCR beta chains were confirmed in vitro to be specific for cytomegalovirus antigens. According to a later genetic analysis, donors in an Asian-associated ancestry cluster had fewer N-insertions in productive TCRs than the roughly 670-donor mean. Sequencing depth was assumed to be roughly uniform across donors in the presence/absence analyses, though that assumption may not hold. This cohort had only TCR beta chains sequenced, and the lack of alpha or paired-chain data limited which features could be detected. In both the original and validation cohorts, the classifier was reported to diagnose cytomegalovirus status with high specificity and sensitivity. A later analysis found that HLA-associated TCR beta chains were more clonally expanded and had lower generation probabilities than equally common non-associated chains. The authors suggested that the approach could potentially be generalized to other disease states and immunological phenotypes. When HLA alleles, especially DR and DQ, strongly co-occurred, attributing TCR associations to individual alleles was difficult. Several of the top co-occurrence clusters appeared to be linked to parvovirus B19, influenza, CMV and Epstein-Barr virus, according to a later analysis. A later analysis found that most CMV-associated TCR beta chains appeared HLA-restricted, with HLA associations seemingly driven largely by CMV exposure. Because counts were too low, around 17 rarely observed V segments, including chromosome 9 orphons, were left out of the earlier analysis of approximately 500 of the donors. Linkage disequilibrium might explain the correlated functional status among segregating V segments, but an unknown experimental factor could not be excluded. A further reported finding was that TCR beta sequences accurately predicted the HLA-A and HLA-B alleles for most subjects in the first cohort. Because HLA typing was missing for some donors at each locus, association tests included only the typed subset.

The cohort comprised 670 or so healthy bone marrow donors. Cohort members were all nominally healthy when sampled, although unrecorded immune exposures were likely present. The donor was CMV seropositive and was included in the group of 250 to 300 seropositive cohort members. Every donor gave a peripheral blood sample, and the peripheral blood mononuclear cells from that sample were used for TCR beta sequencing. Genomic DNA was extracted from the blood cell samples with the Qiagen DNeasy Blood Extraction Kit. The V end loses 0 bases and the J end loses 2 bases, and a stretch of 12 bases separates them. The germline V gene provides CDR1 MNHEY and CDR2 SVGAGI. From the cysteine up to the phenylalanine, the CDR3 has a length of 16 residues. Just the 48-base CDR3 DNA is kept, in frame starting at base 1. A word on this clone: Its target antigen remains unknown. It has no much larger one-base neighbor in the sample; base qualities were not kept.

This TCR came from a man between 18 and 29 years old in good health and CMV-seropositive. The specimen was PBMCs. Recombination joined TRBV6-5 with TRBJ2-3, and possibly TRBD1, on 6 matching bases. CDR3 protein: CASSYSGAAITDTQYF. Read as DNA, the sequence is TGTGCCAGCAGTTACTCGGGGGCGGCCATCACAGATACGCAGTATTTT.